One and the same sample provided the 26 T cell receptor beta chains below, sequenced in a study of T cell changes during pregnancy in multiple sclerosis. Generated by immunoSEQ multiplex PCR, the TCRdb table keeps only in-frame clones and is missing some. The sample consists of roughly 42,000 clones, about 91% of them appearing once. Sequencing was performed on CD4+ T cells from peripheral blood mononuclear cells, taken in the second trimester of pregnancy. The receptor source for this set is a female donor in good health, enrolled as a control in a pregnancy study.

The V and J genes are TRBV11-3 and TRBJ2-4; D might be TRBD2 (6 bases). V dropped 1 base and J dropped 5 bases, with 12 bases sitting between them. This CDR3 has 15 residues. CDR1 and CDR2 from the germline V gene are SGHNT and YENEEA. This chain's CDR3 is CASSLGAGTQNIQYF. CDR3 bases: TGTGCCAGCAGCTTAGGGGCAGGGACTCAAAACATTCAGTACTTC.

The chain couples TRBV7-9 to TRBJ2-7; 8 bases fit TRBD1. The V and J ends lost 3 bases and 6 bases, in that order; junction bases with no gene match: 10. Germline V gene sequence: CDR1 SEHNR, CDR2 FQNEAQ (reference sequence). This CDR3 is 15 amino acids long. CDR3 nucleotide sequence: TGTGCCAGCAGCTTTCGGACAGGGATAATTGCCGAGCAGTACTTC. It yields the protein CASSFRTGIIAEQYF.

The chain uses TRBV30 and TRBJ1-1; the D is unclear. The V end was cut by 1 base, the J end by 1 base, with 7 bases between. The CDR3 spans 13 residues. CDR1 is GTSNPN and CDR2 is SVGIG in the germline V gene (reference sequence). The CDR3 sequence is CAWSGGSNTEAFF. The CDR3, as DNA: TGTGCCTGGAGTGGCGGGTCGAACACTGAAGCTTTCTTT.

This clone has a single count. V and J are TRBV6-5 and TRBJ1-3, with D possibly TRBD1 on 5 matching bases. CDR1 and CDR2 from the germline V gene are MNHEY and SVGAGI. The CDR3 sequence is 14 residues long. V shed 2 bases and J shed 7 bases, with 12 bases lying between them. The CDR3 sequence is CASSYTGVLNTIYF. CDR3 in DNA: TGTGCCAGCAGTTACACGGGGGTTTTGAACACCATATATTTT.

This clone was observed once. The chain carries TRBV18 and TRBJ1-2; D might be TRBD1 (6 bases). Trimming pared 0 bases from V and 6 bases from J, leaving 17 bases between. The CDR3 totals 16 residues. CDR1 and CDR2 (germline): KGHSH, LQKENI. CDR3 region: CASSPPRLQGQNGYTF. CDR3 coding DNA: TGTGCCAGCTCACCACCGCGGTTGCAGGGGCAAAATGGCTACACCTTC.

Here the CDR3 reads CASSTSGVLDDTQYF. CDR3 in DNA: TGTGCCAGCAGTACTAGCGGGGTGCTCGATGATACGCAGTATTTT. This sequence joins TRBV6-6 and TRBJ2-3, with 10 bases fitting TRBD2. The CDR3 has 15 residues. Germline V gives CDR1 MNHNY, CDR2 SVGAGI (reference sequence). The V segment lost 5 bases and the J segment 6 bases; nucleotides outside the gene matches: 8.

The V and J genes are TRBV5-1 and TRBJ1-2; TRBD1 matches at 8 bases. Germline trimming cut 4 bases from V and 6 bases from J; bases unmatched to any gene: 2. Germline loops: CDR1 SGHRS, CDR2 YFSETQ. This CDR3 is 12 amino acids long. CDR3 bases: TGCGCCAGCAGCCCGGACAGGGATGGCTACACCTTC. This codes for CASSPDRDGYTF.

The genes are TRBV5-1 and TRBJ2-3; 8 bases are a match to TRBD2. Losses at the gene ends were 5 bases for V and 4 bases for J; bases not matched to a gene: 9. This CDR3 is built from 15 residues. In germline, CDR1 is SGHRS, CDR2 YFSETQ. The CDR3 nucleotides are TGCGCCAGCAGTCCGGGGGCGGGAGGAGCAGATACGCAGTATTTT. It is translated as CASSPGAGGADTQYF. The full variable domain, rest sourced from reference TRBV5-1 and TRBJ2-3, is KAGVTQTPRYLIKTRGQQVTLSCSPISGHRSVSWYQQTPGQGLQFLFEYFSETQRNKGNFPGRFSGRQFSNSRSEMNVSTLELGDSALYLCASSPGAGGADTQYFGPGTRLTVL.

The CDR3 coding sequence is TGTGCCAGCAGCTTATATTTGTCTAGCGGAAGCAATGAGCAGTTCTTC. It specifies CASSLYLSSGSNEQFF. The V and J genes are TRBV7-9 and TRBJ2-1, with 7 nucleotides matching TRBD2. The ends lost 2 bases at V and 6 bases at J; junction bases unmatched: 10. Looked up from germline, CDR1 is SEHNR and CDR2 is FQNEAQ (reference sequence). The CDR3 sequence is 16 residues long.

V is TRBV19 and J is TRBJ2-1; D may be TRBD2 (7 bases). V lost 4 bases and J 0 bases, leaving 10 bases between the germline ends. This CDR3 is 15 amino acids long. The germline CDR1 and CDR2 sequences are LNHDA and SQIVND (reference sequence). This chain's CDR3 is CASSREGDSYNEQFF. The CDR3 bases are TGTGCCAGTAGTAGGGAGGGGGACTCCTACAATGAGCAGTTCTTC.

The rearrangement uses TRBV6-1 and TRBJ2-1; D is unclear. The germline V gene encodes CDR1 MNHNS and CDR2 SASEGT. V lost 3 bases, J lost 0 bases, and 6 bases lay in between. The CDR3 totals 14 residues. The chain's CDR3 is CASSEPSSYNEQFF. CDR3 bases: TGTGCCAGCAGTGAGCCGAGCTCCTACAATGAGCAGTTCTTC.

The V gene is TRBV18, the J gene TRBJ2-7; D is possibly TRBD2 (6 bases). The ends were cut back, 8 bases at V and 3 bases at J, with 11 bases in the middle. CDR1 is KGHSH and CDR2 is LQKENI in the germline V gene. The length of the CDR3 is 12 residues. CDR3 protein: CASRREDYEQYF. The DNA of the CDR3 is TGTGCCAGCCGGAGGGAAGACTACGAGCAGTACTTC.

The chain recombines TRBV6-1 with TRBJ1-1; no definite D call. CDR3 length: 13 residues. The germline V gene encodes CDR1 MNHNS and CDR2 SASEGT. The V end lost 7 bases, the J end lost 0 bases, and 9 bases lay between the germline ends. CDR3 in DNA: TGTGCCAGCAACTTAAAGTTGAACACTGAAGCTTTCTTT. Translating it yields CASNLKLNTEAFF.

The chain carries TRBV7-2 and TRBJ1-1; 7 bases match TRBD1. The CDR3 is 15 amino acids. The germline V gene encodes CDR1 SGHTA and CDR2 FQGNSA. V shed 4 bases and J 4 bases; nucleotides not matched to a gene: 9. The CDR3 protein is CASSSLRGPFTEAFF. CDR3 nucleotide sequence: TGTGCCAGCAGCTCGTTGAGGGGGCCTTTCACTGAAGCTTTCTTT.

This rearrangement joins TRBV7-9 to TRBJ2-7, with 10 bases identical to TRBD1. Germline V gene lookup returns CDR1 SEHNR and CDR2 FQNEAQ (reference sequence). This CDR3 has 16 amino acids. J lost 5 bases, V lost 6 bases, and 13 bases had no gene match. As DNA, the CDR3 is TGTGCCAGCAGTACACCCCCGGGACAGGGGTGGCACGAGCAGTACTTC. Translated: CASSTPPGQGWHEQYF.

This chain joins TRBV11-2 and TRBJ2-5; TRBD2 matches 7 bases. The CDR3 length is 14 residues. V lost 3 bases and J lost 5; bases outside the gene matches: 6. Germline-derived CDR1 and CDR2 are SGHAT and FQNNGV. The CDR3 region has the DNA TGTGCCAGCAGCTTTCAGGGAGGGCGGGAGACCCAGTACTTC. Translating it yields CASSFQGGRETQYF.

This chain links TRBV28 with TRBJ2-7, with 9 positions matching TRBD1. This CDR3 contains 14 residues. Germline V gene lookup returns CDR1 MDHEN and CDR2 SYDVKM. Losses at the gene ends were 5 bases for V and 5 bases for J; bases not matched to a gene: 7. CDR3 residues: CASSTGQGWNEQYF. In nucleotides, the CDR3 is TGTGCCAGCAGTACCGGACAGGGGTGGAACGAGCAGTACTTC.

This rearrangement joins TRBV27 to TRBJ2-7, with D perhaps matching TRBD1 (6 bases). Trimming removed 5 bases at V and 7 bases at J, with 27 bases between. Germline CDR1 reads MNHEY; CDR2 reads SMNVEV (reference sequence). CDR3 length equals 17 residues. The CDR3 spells CASSLAGGPKGIWEQYF. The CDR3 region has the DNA TGTGCCAGCAGTCTGGCTGGGGGCCCAAAGGGGATTTGGGAGCAGTACTTC.

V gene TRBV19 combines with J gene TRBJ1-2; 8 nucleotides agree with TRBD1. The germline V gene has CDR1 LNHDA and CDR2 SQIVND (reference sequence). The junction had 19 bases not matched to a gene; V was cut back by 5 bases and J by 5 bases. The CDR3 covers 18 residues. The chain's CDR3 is CASSPVGTRGQGFYGYTF. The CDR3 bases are TGTGCCAGTAGTCCCGTTGGCACACGTGGACAGGGATTTTATGGCTACACCTTC.

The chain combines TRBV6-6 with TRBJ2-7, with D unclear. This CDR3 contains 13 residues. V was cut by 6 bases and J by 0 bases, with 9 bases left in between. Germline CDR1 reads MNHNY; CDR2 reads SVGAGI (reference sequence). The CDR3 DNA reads TGTGCCAGCAGCAATCGGTTCTCCTACGAGCAGTACTTC. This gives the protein CASSNRFSYEQYF.

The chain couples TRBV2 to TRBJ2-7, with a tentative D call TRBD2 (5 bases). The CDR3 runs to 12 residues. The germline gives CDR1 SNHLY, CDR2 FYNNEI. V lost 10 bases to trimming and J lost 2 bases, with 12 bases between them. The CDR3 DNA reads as TGTGCCACACAACTAGGACCCTACGAGCAGTACTTC. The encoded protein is CATQLGPYEQYF.

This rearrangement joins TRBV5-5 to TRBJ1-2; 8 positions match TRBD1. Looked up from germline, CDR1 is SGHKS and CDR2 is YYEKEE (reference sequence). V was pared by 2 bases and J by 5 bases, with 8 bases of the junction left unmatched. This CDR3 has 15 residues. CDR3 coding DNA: TGTGCCAGCAGCTTACCGGGACAGGCGAAGTATGGCTACACCTTC. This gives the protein CASSLPGQAKYGYTF.

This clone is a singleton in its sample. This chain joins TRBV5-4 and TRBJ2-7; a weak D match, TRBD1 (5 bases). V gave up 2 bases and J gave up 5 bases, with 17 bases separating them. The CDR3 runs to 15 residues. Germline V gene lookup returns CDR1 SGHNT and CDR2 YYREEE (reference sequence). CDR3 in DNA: TGTGCCAGCAGCTTTACCTTGGGGCCTGTCCACGAGCAGTACTTC. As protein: CASSFTLGPVHEQYF.

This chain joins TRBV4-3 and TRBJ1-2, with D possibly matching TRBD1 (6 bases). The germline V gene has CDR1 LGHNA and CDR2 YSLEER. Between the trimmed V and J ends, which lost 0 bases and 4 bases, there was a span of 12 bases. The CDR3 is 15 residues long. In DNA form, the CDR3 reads TGCGCCAGCAGCCAAGAGCTGGACAGCCTCTATGGCTACACCTTC. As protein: CASSQELDSLYGYTF.

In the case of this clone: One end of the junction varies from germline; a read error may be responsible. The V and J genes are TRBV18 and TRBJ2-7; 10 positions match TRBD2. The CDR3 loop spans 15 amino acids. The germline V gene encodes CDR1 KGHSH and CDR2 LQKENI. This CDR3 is CASSPLASGGYGQYF. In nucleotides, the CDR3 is TGTGCCAGCTCACCCCTGGCTAGCGGGGGCTACGGGCAGTACTTC.

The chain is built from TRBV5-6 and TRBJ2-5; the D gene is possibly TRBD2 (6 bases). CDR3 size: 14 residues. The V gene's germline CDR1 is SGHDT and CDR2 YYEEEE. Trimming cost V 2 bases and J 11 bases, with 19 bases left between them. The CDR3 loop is CASSFPPRRATQYF. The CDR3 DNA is TGTGCCAGCAGCTTTCCCCCCCGGAGGGCTACTCAGTACTTC.